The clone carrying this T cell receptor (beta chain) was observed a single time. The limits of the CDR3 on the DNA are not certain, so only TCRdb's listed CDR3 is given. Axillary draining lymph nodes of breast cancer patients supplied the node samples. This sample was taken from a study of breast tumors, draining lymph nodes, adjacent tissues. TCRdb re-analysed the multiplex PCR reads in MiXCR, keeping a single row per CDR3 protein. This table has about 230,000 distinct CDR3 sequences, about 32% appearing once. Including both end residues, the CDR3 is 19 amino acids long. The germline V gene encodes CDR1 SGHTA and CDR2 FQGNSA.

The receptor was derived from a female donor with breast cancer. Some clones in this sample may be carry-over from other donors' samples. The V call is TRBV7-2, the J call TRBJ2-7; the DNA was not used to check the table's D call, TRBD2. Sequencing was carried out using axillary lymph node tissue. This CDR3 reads CASSFYICSARLARYEQYF.